These 18 T cell receptor beta chains were all obtained from the same sample, sequenced in a study of response to subunit inactivated influenza vaccine. TCRdb re-derived calls from the RT-PCR reads in MiXCR, one entry per CDR3 protein. The sample carries hundreds of thousands of distinct CDR3 sequences, approximately 12% recorded once. The sequencing used PBMCs from blood, collected roughly 48 days after vaccination. The receptors originated from a man aged 45 to 65 who received an inactivated influenza vaccine.

This clonotype was seen more than once but under ten times. V and J are TRBV20-1 and TRBJ2-7; D not certain. This CDR3 contains 14 residues. Germline-derived CDR1 and CDR2 are DFQATT and SNEGSKA (reference sequence). V was shortened by 6 bases and J by 3 bases, with 18 bases between the two germline ends. The CDR3 sequence is CSAINPATGYEQYF. In DNA, the CDR3 is TGCAGTGCCATAAATCCGGCCACGGGCTACGAGCAGTACTTC.

This CDR3 reads CASSPLEMGQETQYF. CDR3 sequence (DNA): TGTGCCAGCAGCCCCCTAGAAATGGGGCAAGAGACCCAGTACTTC. The chain has TRBV12-3 or TRBV12-4 and TRBJ2-5; D is unclear. Trimming shortened V by 6 bases and J by 2 bases, and 16 bases separated the two germline ends. The CDR3 has 15 residues.

In this sample, this clonotype turned up many times. The V gene is TRBV7-2, the J gene TRBJ2-5, with TRBD2 identical over 12 bases. The germline CDR1 and CDR2 sequences are SGHTA and FQGNSA. The CDR3 loop spans 16 amino acids. Trimming cost V 5 bases and J 4 bases; bases outside gene matches: 8. The chain's CDR3 is CASSPPLAGGRETQYF. The CDR3 nucleotides read TGTGCCAGCAGCCCCCCTCTAGCGGGAGGGAGAGAGACCCAGTACTTC.

The genes are TRBV11-2 and TRBJ2-7; the match to TRBD1 covers 12 bases. Trimming at V came to 4 bases and at J to 2 bases, leaving 9 bases not matched to a gene. There are 17 residues in the CDR3. Germline V CDR1 and CDR2: SGHAT, FQNNGV. The CDR3 DNA follows: TGTGCCAGCAGCTCCCTCAGGAGGGACAGGGGGCCCTACGAGCAGTACTTC. As protein: CASSSLRRDRGPYEQYF.

This sequence joins TRBV28 and TRBJ2-7, with a possible D match to TRBD1 (6 bases). Germline-derived CDR1 and CDR2 are MDHEN and SYDVKM. The CDR3 is 14 amino acids. V was pared by 5 bases and J by 0 bases, with 11 bases between. CDR3 amino acids: CASSAVGASYEQYF. DNA for the CDR3: TGTGCCAGCAGTGCCGTGGGGGCCTCCTACGAGCAGTACTTC.

The V and J genes are TRBV14 and TRBJ2-1; the match to TRBD2 covers 9 bases. Germline lookup yields CDR1 SGHDN and CDR2 FVKESK. CDR3 length equals 16 residues. The V gene end was trimmed by 3 bases and the J gene end by 8 bases; junction bases not matched to a gene: 11. The CDR3 spells CASSHTGTSSSDEQFF. The CDR3 nucleotides are TGTGCCAGCAGCCACACCGGGACTAGCTCGTCCGATGAGCAGTTCTTC.

This clonotype was observed a few times. The V and J genes are TRBV7-7 and TRBJ2-1; D gene uncertain. Trimming pared 0 bases from V and 8 bases from J, leaving 8 bases between. Germline lookup yields CDR1 SSHAT and CDR2 FNYEAQ (reference sequence). CDR3 length: 13 residues. CDR3 coding DNA: TGTGCCAGCAGCTTAGCGAGCACCCATGAGCAGTTCTTC. As protein: CASSLASTHEQFF. The full variable domain, with the rest looked up from reference TRBV7-7 and TRBJ2-1, is GAGVSQSPRYKVTKRGQDVTLRCDPISSHATLYWYQQALGQGPEFLTYFNYEAQPDKSGLPSDRFSAERPEGSISTLTIQRTEQRDSAMYRCASSLASTHEQFFGPGTRLTVL.

In this sample, this clonotype turned up many times. The chain combines TRBV7-9 with TRBJ2-1, with 9 bases that match TRBD1. Per germline, CDR1 SEHNR and CDR2 FQNEAQ (reference sequence). V was pared by 5 bases and J by 4 bases, with 9 bases of the junction left unmatched. This CDR3 region has 16 residues. The CDR3 loop is CASSPLGTGKYNEQFF. The CDR3 DNA reads as TGTGCCAGCAGCCCTCTAGGGACAGGGAAGTACAATGAGCAGTTCTTC.

This clonotype was detected a few times. This chain links TRBV7-2 with TRBJ1-3, with D possibly being TRBD1 (6 bases). The CDR3 sequence is 15 residues long. Looked up from germline, CDR1 is SGHTA and CDR2 is FQGNSA. The V end was cut by 2 bases, the J end by 3 bases, with 11 bases between. In DNA form, the CDR3 reads TGTGCCAGCAGCTTACGGGGGGCTGGTGGAAACACCATATATTTT. It yields the protein CASSLRGAGGNTIYF.

This chain links TRBV5-1 with TRBJ2-5; D is possibly TRBD1 (6 bases). V was shortened by 1 base and J by 5 bases, with 15 bases between the two germline ends. CDR3 length: 15 amino acids. Germline CDR1 SGHRS, CDR2 YFSETQ. CDR3 bases: TGCGCCAGCAGCTTGTTTACAGGGCCTGGGGAGACCCAGTACTTC. Amino acid sequence: CASSLFTGPGETQYF.

To note about this clonotype: The junction shows a germline mismatch at one end, possibly a read error. The chain employs TRBV3-1 and TRBJ2-1, with 9 bases identical to TRBD2. Germline V gene data show CDR1 as LGHDT and CDR2 as YNNKEL (reference sequence). The CDR3 has 15 residues. The CDR3 loop is CGSSQGGGAYNEQFF. CDR3 in DNA: TGTGGCAGCAGCCAAGGCGGGGGGGCTTACAATGAGCAGTTCTTC.

Many counts were recorded for this clonotype. The rearrangement links TRBV14 to TRBJ2-4, with a possible D match to TRBD1 (8 bases). Germline-derived CDR1 and CDR2 are SGHDN and FVKESK. This CDR3 has 15 amino acids. V was clipped by 3 bases and J by 4 bases, with 13 bases between them. The CDR3 is CASSHPQGGKNIQYF. Here the CDR3 DNA reads TGTGCCAGCAGCCACCCACAGGGGGGGAAAAACATTCAGTACTTC.

This chain joins TRBV4-2 and TRBJ2-1; 10 positions match TRBD2. The CDR3 extends over 16 amino acids. V lost 4 bases to trimming and J lost 2 bases; unmatched junction nucleotides: 5. Germline CDR1 reads LGHNA; CDR2 reads YNFKEQ. CDR3 DNA sequence: TGTGCCAGCAGCCGCACTAGCGGGAACACCTACAATGAGCAGTTCTTC. Protein product: CASSRTSGNTYNEQFF.

This clonotype was counted a few times. The chain recombines TRBV12-3 or TRBV12-4 with TRBJ2-5; a weak D match, TRBD2 (6 bases). This CDR3 spans 13 amino acids. Trimming stripped 7 bases from V and 7 bases from J, with 16 bases between. In DNA form, the CDR3 reads TGTGCCAGCACCTGGACCACAGCGGGGACCCAGTACTTC. Translation gives CASTWTTAGTQYF.

This clonotype was counted only a few times. The J gene is TRBJ2-1, the V gene TRBV7-2; 7 bases map to TRBD2. Germline values: CDR1 SGHTA, CDR2 FQGNSA. V dropped 0 bases and J dropped 7; count of bases not matched to a gene: 9. The CDR3 contains 16 residues. The CDR3 protein is CASSLAGRDYYNEQFF. For the CDR3, the DNA is TGTGCCAGCAGCTTAGCGGGAAGGGACTACTATAATGAGCAGTTCTTC.

The sample holds a few counts of this clonotype. The chain joins TRBV29-1 to TRBJ1-6; 9 nucleotides line up with TRBD1. Germline CDR1 SQVTM, CDR2 ANQGSEA. The CDR3 extends over 13 amino acids. V shed 6 bases and J 7 bases; nucleotides not matched to a gene: 4. The CDR3 nucleotides read TGCAGCGTGGGACAGGGCCCAAATTCACCCCTCCACTTT. Amino acid sequence: CSVGQGPNSPLHF.

The table lists this clonotype with many counts. The chain carries TRBV20-1 and TRBJ2-5, with TRBD2 matching over 11 bases. Germline V gives CDR1 DFQATT, CDR2 SNEGSKA (reference sequence). V trimming: 7 bases; J trimming: 4 bases; junction bases outside the gene matches: 5. This CDR3 is 13 amino acids long. The CDR3 region is CSVTGTSGETQYF. As DNA, the CDR3 is TGCAGTGTCACCGGGACTAGCGGAGAGACCCAGTACTTC.

The rearrangement links TRBV11-2 to TRBJ2-1; weak D call: TRBD1 (6 bases). The CDR3 covers 14 residues. V lost 5 bases and J 8 bases, leaving 16 bases between the germline ends. CDR1 is SGHAT and CDR2 is FQNNGV in the germline V gene. CDR3 loop: CASSRRGLFHEQFF. The CDR3 nucleotides are TGTGCCAGCAGCCGCAGGGGCCTCTTCCATGAGCAGTTCTTC.